The rows below give T cell receptor beta chains drawn from one sample of a study of blood T cell repertoires in COVID-19. Here immunoSEQ multiplex PCR was the method, and the copy in TCRdb shows in-frame clones only, minus some. This sample carries 320,000 or so clones, 75% to 90% of them seen once, and the ten largest clones take 4.5% to 6.5%. The source material was PBMCs or T cells enriched from blood (not recorded which). All receptors come from a man between 60 and 75 years old who had recovered from COVID-19. Both conserved end residues are part of each CDR3. The order of the fields is D gene, clone size, J gene, V gene, CDR3 DNA, CDR3 protein. The D gene is left open where the match is weak. Clone size appears in some rows only: once, few, many, or a class for an expanded clone.

d_gene: TRBD1; abundance: few; j_gene: TRBJ2-2; v_gene: TRBV7-9; CDR3nt: TGTGCCAGCAGCTTACGACAGGGTGTATTACACGGGGAGCTGTTTTTT; CDR3aa: CASSLRQGVLHGELFF
d_gene: TRBD1; abundance: NA; j_gene: TRBJ1-4; v_gene: TRBV4-1; CDR3nt: TGCGCCAGCAGCCAGAGACCGGGACAGGGAGGGGGTGAAAAACTGTTTTTT; CDR3aa: CASSQRPGQGGGEKLFF
d_gene: NA; abundance: NA; j_gene: TRBJ1-5; v_gene: TRBV5-1; CDR3nt: TGCGCCAGCAGCTTGGCCCCAGGTCAGAGCAATCAGCCCCAGCATTTT; CDR3aa: CASSLAPGQSNQPQHF
d_gene: NA; abundance: once; j_gene: TRBJ1-1; v_gene: TRBV9; CDR3nt: TGTGCCAGCAGCCCCGAGGTCGGCACTGAAGCTTTCTTT; CDR3aa: CASSPEVGTEAFF
d_gene: NA; abundance: NA; j_gene: TRBJ1-2; v_gene: TRBV6-5; CDR3nt: TGTGCCAGCAGGGGCTTTGGGAACTATGGCTACACCTTC; CDR3aa: CASRGFGNYGYTF
d_gene: TRBD2; abundance: NA; j_gene: TRBJ2-5; v_gene: TRBV7-7; CDR3nt: TGTGCTAGCAGCTTGGTCAGGACTAGCGGGACGGAGACCCAGTACTTC; CDR3aa: CASSLVRTSGTETQYF
d_gene: NA; abundance: NA; j_gene: TRBJ2-2; v_gene: TRBV11-3; CDR3nt: TGTGCCAGCAGCTTAGATGGCCCAAACACCGGGGAGCTGTTTTTT; CDR3aa: CASSLDGPNTGELFF
d_gene: NA; abundance: NA; j_gene: TRBJ2-3; v_gene: TRBV5-4; CDR3nt: TGTGCCAGCAGCTTGGGCGGGGCCGGAGGGTTCACAGATACGCAGTATTTT; CDR3aa: CASSLGGAGGFTDTQYF
d_gene: NA; abundance: NA; j_gene: TRBJ1-6; v_gene: TRBV14; CDR3nt: TGTGCCAGCAGCCAAGTAGAAAGGGGGACCTATAATTCACCCCTCCACTTT; CDR3aa: CASSQVERGTYNSPLHF
d_gene: TRBD1; abundance: NA; j_gene: TRBJ2-3; v_gene: TRBV7-2; CDR3nt: TGTGCCAGCACCTTGACACGACGGACAGGTTGGCAGTATTTT; CDR3aa: CASTLTRRTGWQYF
d_gene: TRBD2; abundance: NA; j_gene: TRBJ2-1; v_gene: TRBV6-5; CDR3nt: TGTGCCAGCAGTTACCAACTAGCGGGAGGGGATGAGCAGTTCTTC; CDR3aa: CASSYQLAGGDEQFF
d_gene: NA; abundance: NA; j_gene: TRBJ2-1; v_gene: TRBV7-8; CDR3nt: TGTGCCAGCAGCCCCCAAACTGGACTCTCCTACAATGAGCAGTTCTTC; CDR3aa: CASSPQTGLSYNEQFF
d_gene: NA; abundance: NA; j_gene: TRBJ1-3; v_gene: TRBV4-1; CDR3nt: TGCGCCAGCAGCCAAGATCGAAACAGGCCTTCTGGAAACACCATATATTTT; CDR3aa: CASSQDRNRPSGNTIYF
d_gene: NA; abundance: NA; j_gene: TRBJ1-4; v_gene: TRBV7-2; CDR3nt: TGTGCCAGCAGCTTAATCAGGGGCCCTAATGAAAAACTGTTTTTT; CDR3aa: CASSLIRGPNEKLFF
d_gene: TRBD1; abundance: NA; j_gene: TRBJ1-2; v_gene: TRBV28; CDR3nt: TGTGCCAGCAGACCTGACAGGGTGAGGTATGGCTACACCTTC; CDR3aa: CASRPDRVRYGYTF
d_gene: NA; abundance: NA; j_gene: TRBJ1-5; v_gene: TRBV2; CDR3nt: TGTGCCAGCGGCGGAATCTATAGCAATCAGCCCCAGCATTTT; CDR3aa: CASGGIYSNQPQHF
d_gene: NA; abundance: NA; j_gene: TRBJ1-2; v_gene: TRBV18; CDR3nt: TGTGCCAGCTCACCCAACCAGGAGGGAGAGGAGGGCTATGGCTACACCTTC; CDR3aa: CASSPNQEGEEGYGYTF
d_gene: TRBD2; abundance: NA; j_gene: TRBJ2-1; v_gene: TRBV9; CDR3nt: TGTGCCAGCAGCCTCCGGACTAGCGGGAGGTTGGCCATGGGCGATGAGCAGTTCTTC; CDR3aa: CASSLRTSGRLAMGDEQFF
d_gene: NA; abundance: NA; j_gene: TRBJ1-2; v_gene: TRBV10-3; CDR3nt: TGTGCCATCAAAGAAGCGGACAGTATCGGCTACACCTTC; CDR3aa: CAIKEADSIGYTF